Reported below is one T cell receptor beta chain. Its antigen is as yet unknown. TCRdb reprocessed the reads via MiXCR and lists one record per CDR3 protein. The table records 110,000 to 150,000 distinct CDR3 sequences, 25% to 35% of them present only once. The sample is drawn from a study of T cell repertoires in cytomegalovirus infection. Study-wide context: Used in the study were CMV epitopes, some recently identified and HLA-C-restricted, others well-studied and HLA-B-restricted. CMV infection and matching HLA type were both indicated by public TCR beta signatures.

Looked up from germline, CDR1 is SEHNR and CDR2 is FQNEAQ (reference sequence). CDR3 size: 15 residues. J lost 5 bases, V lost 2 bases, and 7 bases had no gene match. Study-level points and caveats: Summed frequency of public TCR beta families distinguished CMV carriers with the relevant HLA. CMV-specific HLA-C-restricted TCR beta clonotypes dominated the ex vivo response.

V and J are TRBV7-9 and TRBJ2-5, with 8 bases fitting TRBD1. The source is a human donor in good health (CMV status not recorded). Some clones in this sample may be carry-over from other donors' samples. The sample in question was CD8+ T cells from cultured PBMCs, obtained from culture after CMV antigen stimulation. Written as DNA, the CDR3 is TGTGCCAGCAGCTTACCAGGGGGCTCCTGGGAGACCCAGTACTTC. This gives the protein CASSLPGGSWETQYF.